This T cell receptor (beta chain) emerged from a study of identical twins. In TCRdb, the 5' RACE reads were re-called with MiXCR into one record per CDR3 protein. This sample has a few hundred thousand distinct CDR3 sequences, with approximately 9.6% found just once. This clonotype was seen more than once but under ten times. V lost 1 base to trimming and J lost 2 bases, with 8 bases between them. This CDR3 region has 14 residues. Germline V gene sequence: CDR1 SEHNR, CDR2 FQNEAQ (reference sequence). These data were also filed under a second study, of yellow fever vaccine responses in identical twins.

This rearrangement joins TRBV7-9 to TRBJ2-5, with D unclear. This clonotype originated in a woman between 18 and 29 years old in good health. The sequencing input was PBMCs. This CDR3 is CASSLEGEQETQYF. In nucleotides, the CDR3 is TGTGCCAGCAGCTTAGAGGGTGAACAAGAGACCCAGTACTTC.